This T cell receptor beta chain was obtained from a study of early T cells in non-severe SARS-CoV-2 infection (dated by TCRdb to about 2021). General notes on the study: Because TCR sequencing was done on bulk RNA from unsorted whole blood, the alpha and beta chains could not be paired.

The library was obtained by 5' RACE. The sequencer was a NextSeq 500. The TCR library protocol attached unique molecular identifiers to individual cDNA molecules to correct for sequencing error and PCR bias. Both TCR alpha and beta chains were sequenced, and tight co-correlation was observed between alpha and beta sequence abundances in each sample. Regarding the original processing steps: V gene, J gene and CDR3 annotation of TCR sequences was performed with Decombinator V4. TCRs were defined as expanded if a significant change between any two time points was detected under a Poisson model with p below 0.0001. Abundances of TCRs were expressed as counts per million after normalisation to the total number of TCRs sequenced in each sample. MAIT TCRs were defined by TRAV1-2 paired with TRAJ12, TRAJ20 or TRAJ33, and iNKT TCRs by TRAV10 paired with TRAJ18. VDJdb, accessed 1 November 2021, was searched for CMV, EBV and SARS-CoV-2 annotated TCRs, excluding TCRs annotated for multiple antigens. The public sequencing data were trimmed at Q25 with fastp and processed into clonotypes with MiXCR by TCRdb, which kept only in-frame beta chains. All rows with the same CDR3 protein become a single entry with the most common DNA and genes. The V and J calls and clone size are TCRdb's, not the authors'. The sample table holds approximately 50,000 distinct CDR3 sequences, of which around 9.5% were seen once. Clones ranked in the top ten supply roughly 8.3% of the sample.

Set within a cohort of healthcare workers in London, UK, this nested case-control study involved weekly PCR testing of nasopharyngeal swabs along with blood sampling. Healthcare workers were enrolled in the week of the UK lockdown, from 23 to 31 March 2020, and were followed every week for up to roughly 16 weeks. From its cysteine to its phenylalanine, the CDR3 spans 12 amino acids. Just CDR3 DNA is preserved here, 36 bases in frame from base 1. The V end gives up 6 bases and the J end 8 bases, leaving 3 bases in the junction not matched to a gene. Findings and caveats that apply to the study as a whole: VDJdb matching was skewed toward anti-spike CD8 responses and likely underestimated virus-specific expansions by missing private and CD4 specificities.

This clonotype was seen repeatedly, ten times or more. Its antigen is currently not known. No base-level quality is on record; no much larger clone is a single base apart. The source material was whole blood. The chain uses TRBV12-3 or TRBV12-4 and TRBJ2-1; TRBD1 matches 8 bases in the middle. The sequence was collected from an adult who was a healthcare worker with PCR-confirmed SARS-CoV-2 infection or an uninfected control (not recorded which). The DNA sequence is TGTGCCAGCAGACCGACAGGGGATGAGCAGTTCTTC. This is translated as CASRPTGDEQFF.